This T cell receptor (beta chain) is from a study of post-analysis software for immune sequencing data. The overall study: There were relapsing-remitting, secondary progressive and progressive-relapsing multiple sclerosis among the disease courses included.

Study-wide findings and caveats: Compared with controls, patients had more of 4 or 5 TRBV segments, including TRBV5-6, TRBV5-1 and TRBV20-1. F-measure co-clustering was strong for batch-matched samples.

Tagging with unique molecular identifiers was a feature of the TCR beta cDNA libraries. One entry per CDR3 protein, called by TCRdb with MiXCR from the PCR reads. Of approximately 360,000 distinct CDR3 sequences in the sample, roughly 30% were seen once. On this clonotype itself: Antigen specificity is unknown.

The CDR3 loop spans 16 amino acids. Germline loops: CDR1 SGHRS, CDR2 YFSETQ. The germline V and J ends were trimmed by 0 bases and 0 bases, with 12 bases remaining between them. This chain joins TRBV5-1 and TRBJ1-1; D gene ambiguous. The receptor's source is a girl between 10 and 17 years old with multiple sclerosis. Sequenced input: blood. The CDR3 region is CASSLATRVMNTEAFF. Written as DNA, the CDR3 is TGCGCCAGCAGCTTGGCCACAAGGGTCATGAACACTGAAGCTTTCTTT.